This T cell receptor beta chain was captured by sequencing in a study of blood T cell repertoires in COVID-19 (TCRdb year 2020). Study-level background: Samples from collaborators originated in the United States, Italy and Spain and spanned both the acute and convalescent phases of COVID-19. The prospective study material was composed of cDNA or gDNA derived from T cells, B-cell-depleted T cells, or PBMCs. Deeply sampled blood TCRbeta repertoires from subjects exposed to, actively infected with, or recovered from COVID-19 were included in the dataset. The repertoires were made available in a free public database intended to serve as a resource for research on the immune response to SARS-CoV-2. The sample metadata nearly always contained a de-identified subject ID, COVID-19 status, age in years and sex. The samples were drawn from the first 160 participants of the ongoing ImmuneRACE study and from 950 to 1,500 subjects provided by 6 global collaborators. Where HLA class I and class II types were available, the types were taken from metadata supplied by the sample provider, not from assay-based typing.

Points the paper makes about the study in general: The amount of clinical and demographic metadata varied by source and participant and was provided uncurated.

The CDR3 sequence holds 15 residues, the cysteine and phenylalanine included. Only the CDR3 portion is preserved as DNA: 45 bases, with reading frame beginning at the first base. Sequences SGHVS (CDR1) and FQNEAQ (CDR2) are obtained from the germline V gene. A distance of 11 bases separates the germline ends of V and J, which lose 5 bases and 0 bases respectively. Whole blood was collected in K2EDTA tubes by collaborating institutions according to the institutions' own protocols. For TCRbeta analysis, collaborators shipped samples as frozen whole blood, isolated PBMCs, or DNA extracted from either of those sample types. In regard to this clone: It has no known antigen specificity. Within one base of it there is no much larger clone, and no base qualities were kept.

The immunoSEQ Assay, a bias-controlled multiplex PCR, was used to amplify TCRbeta CDR3 regions from genomic DNA. Concerning the study's data processing: The number of nucleated cells in each sample was estimated by amplification of reference gene primers within the assay. To quantify the absolute abundance of each unique TCRbeta CDR3 rearrangement, sequence reads were collapsed and filtered. For each sample, productive Simpson clonality was calculated as the square root of Simpson's diversity index across productive rearrangements. What TCRdb holds here is the immuneACCESS table cut down to in-frame rearrangements. Part of the clones is not present; checked against another copy, under half of the missing clones reflect an unresolved V gene, and the others are unexplained. D and trimming were read from the DNA, whereas the V and J calls and clone size are those reported in that table. Counted in this sample were about 15,000 clones; 76% of them appeared once. Under 35% of the sample goes to the ten largest clones.

Recombination linked TRBV7-8 to TRBJ2-1; matching of 5 bases hints at TRBD2 as the D gene. The sequencing sample was made of peripheral blood. This TCR was recovered from a man between 65 and 85 years old with active or convalescent COVID-19. DNA sequence: TGTGCCAGCAGCCAAGCTGGGAGCTCCTACAATGAGCAGTTCTTC. This encodes CASSQAGSSYNEQFF.